Listed below are T cell receptor beta chains from one sample, sequenced in a study of shared clonotypes between healthy human individuals. Generated by immunoSEQ multiplex PCR, the TCRdb table keeps only in-frame clones and is missing some. The sample has some 470,000 clones; about three quarters are singletons. Sequencing input: PBMCs. These receptors originate from a middle-aged woman in good health. Some clones in this sample may be carry-over from other donors' samples. The CDR3 runs from the conserved cysteine through the conserved F or W. A D gene is named only where the DNA matches it firmly. Rows give clone size only sometimes, using once, few, many, or a class for an expanded clone.

V	J	D	size	length	CDR3	DNA
TRBV6-1	TRBJ2-7	-	-	16	CASSALPPGTHSEQYF	TGTGCCAGCAGTGCGTTACCCCCCGGGACCCACTCCGAGCAGTACTTC
TRBV28	TRBJ2-7	-	few	15	CASSPPQRAAYEQYF	TGTGCCAGCAGCCCACCCCAGCGGGCCGCCTACGAGCAGTACTTC
TRBV28	TRBJ2-5	TRBD2	-	14	CASRKAGGRFEQYF	TGTGCCAGCAGGAAGGCGGGAGGGCGTTTTGAGCAGTACTTC
TRBV7-9	TRBJ2-5	-	-	16	CASSPLSPSGPETQYF	TGTGCCAGCAGCCCCCTATCTCCATCGGGGCCAGAGACCCAGTACTTC
TRBV11-2	TRBJ1-1	-	-	14	CASSLVGERGKAFF	TGTGCCAGCAGCCTGGTTGGGGAACGGGGGAAAGCTTTCTTT
TRBV28	TRBJ1-5	-	-	16	CASSPTHGGRPSSQHF	TGTGCCAGCAGCCCAACGCACGGGGGAAGACCTTCATCCCAGCATTTT
TRBV5-4	TRBJ2-7	TRBD1	once	14	CASSRDSSSYEQYF	TGTGCCAGCAGCCGGGACAGCTCCTCCTACGAGCAGTACTTC
TRBV11-1	TRBJ2-2	-	-	15	CASSSMGRGTGELFF	TGTGCCAGCAGCTCCATGGGGCGGGGCACCGGGGAGCTGTTTTTT
TRBV6-1	TRBJ1-5	-	-	16	CASSVGRPRGNQPQHF	TGTGCCAGCAGTGTAGGGAGGCCCCGCGGCAATCAGCCCCAGCATTTT
TRBV30	TRBJ2-7	-	-	17	CAWKKGRLGLNSYEQYF	TGTGCCTGGAAGAAGGGAAGACTAGGACTCAACTCCTACGAGCAGTACTTC
TRBV5-1	TRBJ2-7	-	-	13	CASSPLTSYEQYF	TGCGCCAGCAGCCCTCTGACAAGCTACGAGCAGTACTTC
TRBV25-1	TRBJ2-7	-	-	14	CASRPAIQGREQYF	TGTGCCAGCAGACCAGCGATCCAGGGGCGCGAGCAGTACTTC
TRBV7-2	TRBJ2-2	TRBD1	once	18	CASSLEPWDRGYPGELFF	TGTGCCAGCAGCTTAGAGCCTTGGGACAGGGGGTATCCCGGGGAGCTGTTTTTT
TRBV20-1	TRBJ2-7	-	few	11	CSASRTSEQYF	TGCAGTGCTTCCCGGACAAGCGAGCAGTACTTC
TRBV2	TRBJ1-3	-	-	13	CASSAETGNTIYF	TGTGCCAGCAGTGCGGAAACTGGAAACACCATATATTTT
TRBV7-9	TRBJ2-1	TRBD2	few	19	CASSRIGGWGLATYNEQFF	TGTGCCAGCAGCCGAATAGGGGGTTGGGGACTAGCGACCTACAATGAGCAGTTCTTC
TRBV30	TRBJ1-6	TRBD1	-	16	CACFPQGGTNNSPLHF	TGTGCCTGTTTCCCTCAAGGGGGCACCAATAATTCACCCCTCCACTTT
TRBV2	TRBJ1-5	-	many	12	CASSGGNQPQHF	TGTGCCAGCAGTGGGGGTAATCAGCCCCAGCATTTT
TRBV10-2	TRBJ1-5	TRBD1	-	14	CASRPGGSNQPQHF	TGCGCCAGCAGGCCAGGGGGGAGCAATCAGCCCCAGCATTTT
TRBV6-5	TRBJ1-2	-	-	13	CASSPTASGGYTF	TGTGCCAGCAGCCCCACGGCCTCAGGTGGCTACACCTTC
TRBV7-9	TRBJ2-7	TRBD1	-	14	CASSPRQGAEEQYF	TGTGCCAGCAGCCCCAGACAGGGGGCGGAAGAGCAGTACTTC
TRBV7-3	TRBJ2-3	-	-	16	CASSLGPPGTADTQYF	TGTGCCAGCAGCTTGGGACCCCCAGGGACGGCAGATACGCAGTATTTT
TRBV6-4	TRBJ1-1	-	-	13	CASSEQEDTEAFF	TGTGCCAGCAGTGAACAGGAGGACACTGAAGCTTTCTTT
TRBV2	TRBJ2-7	-	-	13	CASRRTSSYEQYF	TGTGCCAGCAGGAGGACCAGCTCCTACGAGCAGTACTTC